In its sample, the clone carrying this TCR beta chain was seen once. The target antigen is unknown. This sample is part of a study of cytomegalovirus exposure and HLA in healthy donors. The PCR was carried out with 60 Vbeta primers and 13 Jbeta primers. Produced via immunoSEQ multiplex PCR; TCRdb's table is partial and in-frame only. The sample lists around 67,000 clones, around 76% occurring once. Study-level results: The analysis excluded some indistinguishable V segments, including TRBV6-2 and TRBV6-3. TCR beta sequences reportedly predicted the HLA-A and HLA-B alleles of most subjects accurately.

V trimming: 5 bases; J trimming: 4 bases; junction bases outside the gene matches: 7. This CDR3 contains 14 residues. Germline-derived CDR1 and CDR2 are MDHEN and SYDVKM. The clonotype originates from a woman in her 30s in good health and CMV-seropositive. Source material: PBMCs. V is TRBV28 and J is TRBJ1-2; 7 bases align to TRBD1. In DNA form, the CDR3 reads TGTGCCAGCAGTCCCGGGACAGCACTCTATGGCTACACCTTC. This encodes CASSPGTALYGYTF.